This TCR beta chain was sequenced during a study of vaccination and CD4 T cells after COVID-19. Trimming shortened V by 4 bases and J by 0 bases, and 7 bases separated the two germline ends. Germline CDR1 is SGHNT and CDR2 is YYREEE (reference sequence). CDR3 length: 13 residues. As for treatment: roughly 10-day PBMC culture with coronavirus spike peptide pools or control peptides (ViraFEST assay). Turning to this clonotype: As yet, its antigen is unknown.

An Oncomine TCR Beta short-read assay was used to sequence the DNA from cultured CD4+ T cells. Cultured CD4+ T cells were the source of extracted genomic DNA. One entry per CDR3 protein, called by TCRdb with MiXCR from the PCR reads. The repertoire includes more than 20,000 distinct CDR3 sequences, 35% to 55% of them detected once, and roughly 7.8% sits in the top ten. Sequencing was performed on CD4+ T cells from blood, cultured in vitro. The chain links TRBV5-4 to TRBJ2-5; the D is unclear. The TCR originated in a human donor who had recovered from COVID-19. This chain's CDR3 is CASSPLDQETQYF. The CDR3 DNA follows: TGTGCCAGCAGCCCTTTGGACCAAGAGACCCAGTACTTC.